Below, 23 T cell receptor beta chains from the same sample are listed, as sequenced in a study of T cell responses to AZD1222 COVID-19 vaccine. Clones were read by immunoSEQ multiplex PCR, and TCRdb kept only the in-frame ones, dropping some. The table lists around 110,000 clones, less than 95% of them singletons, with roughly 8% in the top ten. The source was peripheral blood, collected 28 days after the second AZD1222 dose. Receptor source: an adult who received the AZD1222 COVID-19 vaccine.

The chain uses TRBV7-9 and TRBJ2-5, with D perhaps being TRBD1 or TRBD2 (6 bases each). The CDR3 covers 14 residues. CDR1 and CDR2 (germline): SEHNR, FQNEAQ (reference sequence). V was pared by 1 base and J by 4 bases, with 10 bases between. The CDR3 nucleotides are TGTGCCAGCAGCTTAGGACTAGGGGGAGAGACCCAGTACTTC. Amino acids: CASSLGLGGETQYF.

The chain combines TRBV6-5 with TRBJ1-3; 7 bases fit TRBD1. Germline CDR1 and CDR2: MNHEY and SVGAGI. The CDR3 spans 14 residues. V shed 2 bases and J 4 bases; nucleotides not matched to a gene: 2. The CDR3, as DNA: TGTGCCAGCAGTTACGGGGGACAGGGAAACACCATATATTTT. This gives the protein CASSYGGQGNTIYF.

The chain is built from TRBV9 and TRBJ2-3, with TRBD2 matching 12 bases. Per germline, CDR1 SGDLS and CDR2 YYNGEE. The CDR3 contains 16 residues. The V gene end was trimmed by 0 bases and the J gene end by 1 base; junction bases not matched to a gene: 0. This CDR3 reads CASSVGLAGGTDTQYF. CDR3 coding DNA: TGTGCCAGCAGCGTAGGACTAGCGGGGGGCACAGATACGCAGTATTTT.

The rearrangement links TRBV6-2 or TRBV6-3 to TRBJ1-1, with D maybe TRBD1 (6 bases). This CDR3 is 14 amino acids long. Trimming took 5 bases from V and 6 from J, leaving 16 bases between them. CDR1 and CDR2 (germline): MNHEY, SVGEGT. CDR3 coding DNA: TGTGCCAGCAGTCAACTCAGGGGTTTGCCTGAAGCTTTCTTT. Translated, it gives CASSQLRGLPEAFF.

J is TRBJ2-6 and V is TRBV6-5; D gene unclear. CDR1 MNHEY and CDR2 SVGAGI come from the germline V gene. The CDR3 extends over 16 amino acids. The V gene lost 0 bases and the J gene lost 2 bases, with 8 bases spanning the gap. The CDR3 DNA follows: TGTGCCAGCAGTTACTCGCCCGACCCTGGGGCCAACGTCCTGACTTTC. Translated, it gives CASSYSPDPGANVLTF.

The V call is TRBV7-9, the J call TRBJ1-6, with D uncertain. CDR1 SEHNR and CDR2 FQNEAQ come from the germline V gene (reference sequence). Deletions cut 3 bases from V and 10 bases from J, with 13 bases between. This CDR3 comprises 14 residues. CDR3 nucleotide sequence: TGTGCCAGCAGCTTGAACGGAGCAGGCTCACCCCTCCACTTT. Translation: CASSLNGAGSPLHF.

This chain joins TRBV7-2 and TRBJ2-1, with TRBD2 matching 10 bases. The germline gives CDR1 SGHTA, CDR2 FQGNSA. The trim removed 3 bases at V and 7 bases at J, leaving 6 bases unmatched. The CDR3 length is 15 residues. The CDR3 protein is CASSLAGLAINEQFF. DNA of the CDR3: TGTGCCAGCAGCTTGGCGGGACTAGCGATAAATGAGCAGTTCTTC.

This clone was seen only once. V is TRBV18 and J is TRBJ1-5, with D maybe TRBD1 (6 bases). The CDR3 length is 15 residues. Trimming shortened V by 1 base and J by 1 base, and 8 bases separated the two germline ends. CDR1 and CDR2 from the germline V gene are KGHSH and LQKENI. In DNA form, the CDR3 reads TGTGCCAGCTCACCACAGGGGGAGAGCAATCAGCCCCAGCATTTT. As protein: CASSPQGESNQPQHF.

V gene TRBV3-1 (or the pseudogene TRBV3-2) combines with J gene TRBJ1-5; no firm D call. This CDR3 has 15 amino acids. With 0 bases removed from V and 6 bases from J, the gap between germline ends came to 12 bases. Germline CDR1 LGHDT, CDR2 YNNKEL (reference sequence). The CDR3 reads CASSQEAGIIQPQHF. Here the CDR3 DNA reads TGTGCCAGCAGCCAAGAGGCCGGGATCATTCAGCCCCAGCATTTT.

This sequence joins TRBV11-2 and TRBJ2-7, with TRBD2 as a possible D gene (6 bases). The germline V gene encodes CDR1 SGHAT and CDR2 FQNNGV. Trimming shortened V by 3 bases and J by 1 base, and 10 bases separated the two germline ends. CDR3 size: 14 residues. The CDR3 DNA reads TGTGCCAGCAGCTTGGCGGGATGGTCCTACGAGCAGTACTTC. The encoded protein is CASSLAGWSYEQYF.

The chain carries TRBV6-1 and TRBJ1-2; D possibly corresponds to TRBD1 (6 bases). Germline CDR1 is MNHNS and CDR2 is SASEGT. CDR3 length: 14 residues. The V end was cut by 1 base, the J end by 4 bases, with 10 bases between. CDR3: CASSEDRVGYGYTF. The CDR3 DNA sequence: TGTGCCAGCAGTGAAGACAGGGTGGGCTATGGCTACACCTTC.

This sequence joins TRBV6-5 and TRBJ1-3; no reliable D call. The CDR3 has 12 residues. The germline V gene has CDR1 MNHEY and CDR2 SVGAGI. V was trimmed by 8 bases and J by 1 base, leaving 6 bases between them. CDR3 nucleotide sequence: TGTGCCAGCTTTACTTCTGGAAACACCATATATTTT. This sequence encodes CASFTSGNTIYF.

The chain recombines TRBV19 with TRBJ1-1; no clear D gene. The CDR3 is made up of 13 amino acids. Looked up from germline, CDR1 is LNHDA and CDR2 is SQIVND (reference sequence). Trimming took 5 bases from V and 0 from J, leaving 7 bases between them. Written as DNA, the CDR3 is TGTGCCAGTAGTCTGGCATTGAACACTGAAGCTTTCTTT. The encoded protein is CASSLALNTEAFF.

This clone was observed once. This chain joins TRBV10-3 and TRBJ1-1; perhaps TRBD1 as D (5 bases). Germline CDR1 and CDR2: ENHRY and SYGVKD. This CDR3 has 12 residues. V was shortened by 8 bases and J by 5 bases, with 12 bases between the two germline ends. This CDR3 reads CAIEGEGTEAFF. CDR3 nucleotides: TGTGCCATCGAGGGAGAGGGGACTGAAGCTTTCTTT.

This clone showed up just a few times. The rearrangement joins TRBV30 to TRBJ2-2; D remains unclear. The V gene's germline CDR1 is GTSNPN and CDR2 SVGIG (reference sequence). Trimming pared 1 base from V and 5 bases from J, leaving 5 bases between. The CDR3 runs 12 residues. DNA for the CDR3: TGTGCCTGGAGTGGGAGTACCGGGGAGCTGTTTTTT. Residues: CAWSGSTGELFF.

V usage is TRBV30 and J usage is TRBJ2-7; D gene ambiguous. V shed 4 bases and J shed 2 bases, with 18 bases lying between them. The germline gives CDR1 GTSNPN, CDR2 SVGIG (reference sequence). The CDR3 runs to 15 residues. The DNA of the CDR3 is TGTGCCTGGACCAACCCCGGGTTGCAGCCCTACGAGCAGTACTTC. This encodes CAWTNPGLQPYEQYF.

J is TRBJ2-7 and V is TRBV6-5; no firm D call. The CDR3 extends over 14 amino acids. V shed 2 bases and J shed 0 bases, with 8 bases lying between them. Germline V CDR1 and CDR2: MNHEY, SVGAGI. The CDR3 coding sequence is TGTGCCAGCAGTTACGGGTGGAGCTCCTACGAGCAGTACTTC. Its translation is CASSYGWSSYEQYF.

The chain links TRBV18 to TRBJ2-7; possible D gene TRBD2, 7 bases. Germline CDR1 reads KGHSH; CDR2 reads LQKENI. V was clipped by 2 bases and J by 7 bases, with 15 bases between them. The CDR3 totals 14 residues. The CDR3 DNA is TGTGCCAGCTCACCAGGGCGGGGGCCGAGGGAGCAGTACTTC. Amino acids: CASSPGRGPREQYF.

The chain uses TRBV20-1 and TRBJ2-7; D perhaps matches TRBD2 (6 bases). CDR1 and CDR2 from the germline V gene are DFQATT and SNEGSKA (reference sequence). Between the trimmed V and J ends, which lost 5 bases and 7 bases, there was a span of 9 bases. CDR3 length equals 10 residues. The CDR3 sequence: CSAGRGEQYF. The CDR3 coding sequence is TGCAGTGCTGGGCGGGGAGAGCAGTACTTC.

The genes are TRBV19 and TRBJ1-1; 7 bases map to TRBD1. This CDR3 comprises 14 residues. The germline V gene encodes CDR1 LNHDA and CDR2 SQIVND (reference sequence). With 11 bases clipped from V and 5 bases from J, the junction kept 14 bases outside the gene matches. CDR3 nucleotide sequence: TGTGCCGCAGGGGGACCAGGGCAGAGTACTGAAGCTTTCTTT. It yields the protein CAAGGPGQSTEAFF. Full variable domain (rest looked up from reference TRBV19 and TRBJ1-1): DGGITQSPKYLFRKEGQNVTLSCEQNLNHDAMYWYRQDPGQGLRLIYYSQIVNDFQKGDIAEGYSVSREKKESFPLTVTSAQKNPTAFYLCAAGGPGQSTEAFFGQGTRLTVV.

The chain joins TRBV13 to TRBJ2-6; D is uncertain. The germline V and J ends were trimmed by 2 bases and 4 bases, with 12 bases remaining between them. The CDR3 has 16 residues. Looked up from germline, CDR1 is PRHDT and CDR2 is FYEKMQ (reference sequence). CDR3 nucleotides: TGTGCCAGCAGCTTATTGTCAGGTACAGGGGCCAACGTCCTGACTTTC. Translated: CASSLLSGTGANVLTF.

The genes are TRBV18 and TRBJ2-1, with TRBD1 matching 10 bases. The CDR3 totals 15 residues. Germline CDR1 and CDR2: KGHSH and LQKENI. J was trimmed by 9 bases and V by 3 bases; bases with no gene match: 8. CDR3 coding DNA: TGTGCCAGCTCACCTCCCGGGACAGGGGTGGGTGAGCAGTTCTTC. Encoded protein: CASSPPGTGVGEQFF.

The CDR3 sequence is CASSSQGPPYEQYF. DNA for the CDR3: TGTGCCAGCAGCTCCCAGGGACCACCCTACGAGCAGTACTTC. This rearrangement joins TRBV13 to TRBJ2-7; D could derive from TRBD1 or TRBD2 (5 bases each). Germline-derived CDR1 and CDR2 are PRHDT and FYEKMQ (reference sequence). CDR3 length: 14 residues. The V end lost 4 bases, the J end lost 2 bases, and 12 bases lay between the germline ends.